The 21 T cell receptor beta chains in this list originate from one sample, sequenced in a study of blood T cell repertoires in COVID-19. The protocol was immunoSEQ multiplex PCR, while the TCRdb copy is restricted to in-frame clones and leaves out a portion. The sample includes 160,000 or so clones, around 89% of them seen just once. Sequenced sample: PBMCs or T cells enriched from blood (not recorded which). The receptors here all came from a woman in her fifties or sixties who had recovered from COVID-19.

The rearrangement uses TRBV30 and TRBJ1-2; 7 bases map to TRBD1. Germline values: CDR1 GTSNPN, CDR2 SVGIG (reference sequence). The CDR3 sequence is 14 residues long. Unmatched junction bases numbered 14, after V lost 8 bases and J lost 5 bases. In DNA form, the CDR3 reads TGTGCCGGGGATACAGGGGTTGGGGCTTATGGCTACACCTTC. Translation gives CAGDTGVGAYGYTF.

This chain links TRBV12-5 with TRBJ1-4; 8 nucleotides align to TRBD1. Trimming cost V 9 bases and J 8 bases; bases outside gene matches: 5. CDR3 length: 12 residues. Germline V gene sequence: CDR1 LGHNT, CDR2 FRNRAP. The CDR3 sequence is CASNRGSEKLFF. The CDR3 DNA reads TGTGCTAGCAACAGGGGGTCAGAAAAACTGTTTTTT.

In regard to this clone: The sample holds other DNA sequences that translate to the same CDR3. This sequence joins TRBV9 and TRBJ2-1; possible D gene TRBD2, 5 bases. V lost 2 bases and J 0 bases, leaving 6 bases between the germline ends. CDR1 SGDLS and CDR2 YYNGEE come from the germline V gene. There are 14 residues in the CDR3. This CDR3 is CASSVGSSYNEQFF. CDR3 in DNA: TGTGCCAGCAGCGTTGGGAGCTCCTACAATGAGCAGTTCTTC.

CDR3 residues: CASSLPLAGLDEQFF. The CDR3 nucleotides read TGTGCCAGCAGCTTACCCCTAGCGGGGCTGGATGAGCAGTTCTTC. The chain employs TRBV7-9 and TRBJ2-1, with 9 bases aligning to TRBD2. With V trimmed by 2 bases and J by 8 bases, 7 bases remained unmatched. The V gene's germline CDR1 is SEHNR and CDR2 FQNEAQ (reference sequence). The CDR3 consists of 15 residues.

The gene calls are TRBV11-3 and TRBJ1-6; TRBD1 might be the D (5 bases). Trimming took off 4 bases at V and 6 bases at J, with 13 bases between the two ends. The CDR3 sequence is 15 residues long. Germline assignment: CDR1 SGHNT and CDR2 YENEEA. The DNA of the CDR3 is TGTGCCAGCAGCTCCGGGGGGAGTCCTAATTCACCCCTCCACTTT. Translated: CASSSGGSPNSPLHF. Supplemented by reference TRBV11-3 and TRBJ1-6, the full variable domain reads EAGVVQSPRYKIIEKKQPVAFWCNPISGHNTLYWYLQNLGQGPELLIRYENEEAVDDSQLPKDRFSAERLKGVDSTLKIQPAELGDSAVYLCASSSGGSPNSPLHFGNGTRLTVT.

DNA of the CDR3: TGTGCCAGCAGCTTAGGGGCTGATTACAATGAGCAGTTCTTC. Translating gives CASSLGADYNEQFF. The rearrangement links TRBV7-9 to TRBJ2-1, with no clear D. The V gene's germline CDR1 is SEHNR and CDR2 FQNEAQ (reference sequence). The CDR3 is 14 amino acids. Trimming pared 1 base from V and 4 bases from J, leaving 8 bases between.

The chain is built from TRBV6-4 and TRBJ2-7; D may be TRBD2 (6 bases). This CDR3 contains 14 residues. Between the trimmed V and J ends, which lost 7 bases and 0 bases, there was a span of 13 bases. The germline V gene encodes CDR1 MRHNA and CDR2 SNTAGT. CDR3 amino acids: CASTRLAHSYEQYF. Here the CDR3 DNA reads TGTGCCAGCACCCGGCTAGCGCACTCCTACGAGCAGTACTTC.

This CDR3 is CASSSPLNTGELFF. In nucleotides, the CDR3 is TGTGCCAGCAGTTCGCCTCTAAACACCGGGGAGCTGTTTTTT. This sequence joins TRBV5-6 and TRBJ2-2; D gene uncertain. CDR3 length equals 14 residues. CDR1 and CDR2 from the germline V gene are SGHDT and YYEEEE. Trimming left V 5 bases short and J 2 bases short, with 10 bases between. Supplemented by reference TRBV5-6 and TRBJ2-2, the full variable domain reads DAGVTQSPTHLIKTRGQQVTLRCSPKSGHDTVSWYQQALGQGPQFIFQYYEEEERQRGNFPDRFSGHQFPNYSSELNVNALLLGDSALYLCASSSPLNTGELFFGEGSRLTVL.

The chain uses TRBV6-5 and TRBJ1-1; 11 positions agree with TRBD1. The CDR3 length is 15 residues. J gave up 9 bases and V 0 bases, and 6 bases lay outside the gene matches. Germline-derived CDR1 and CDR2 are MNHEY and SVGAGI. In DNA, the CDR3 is TGTGCCAGCAGTTACTCGGGACAGGGGGGCTCTCAAGCTTTCTTT. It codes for CASSYSGQGGSQAFF.

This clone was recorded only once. CDR3 DNA sequence: TGTGCCAGCAGCCCCCCGGGGGGGCCGAAGGGTACGCAGTATTTT. Residues: CASSPPGGPKGTQYF. The chain links TRBV7-2 to TRBJ2-3; 8 bases agree with TRBD2. The CDR3 extends over 15 amino acids. The V gene's germline CDR1 is SGHTA and CDR2 FQGNSA. The V and J ends lost 5 bases and 8 bases, in that order; junction bases with no gene match: 12.

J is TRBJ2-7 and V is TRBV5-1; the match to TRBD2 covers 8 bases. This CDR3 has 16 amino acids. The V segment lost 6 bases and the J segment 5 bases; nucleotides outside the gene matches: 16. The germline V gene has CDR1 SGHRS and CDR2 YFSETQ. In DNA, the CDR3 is TGCGCCAGCAACGAATTTAAACCGGGGGGGATGGACGAGCAGTACTTC. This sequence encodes CASNEFKPGGMDEQYF. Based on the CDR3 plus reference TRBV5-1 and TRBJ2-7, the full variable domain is KAGVTQTPRYLIKTRGQQVTLSCSPISGHRSVSWYQQTPGQGLQFLFEYFSETQRNKGNFPGRFSGRQFSNSRSEMNVSTLELGDSALYLCASNEFKPGGMDEQYFGPGTRLTVT.

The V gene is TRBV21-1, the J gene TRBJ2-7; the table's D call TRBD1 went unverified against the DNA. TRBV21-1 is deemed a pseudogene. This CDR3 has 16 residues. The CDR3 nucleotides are TGTGCCAGCAGCAAATCGGGACAGTTCAACTCCTACGAGCAGTACTTC. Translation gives CASSKSGQFNSYEQYF.

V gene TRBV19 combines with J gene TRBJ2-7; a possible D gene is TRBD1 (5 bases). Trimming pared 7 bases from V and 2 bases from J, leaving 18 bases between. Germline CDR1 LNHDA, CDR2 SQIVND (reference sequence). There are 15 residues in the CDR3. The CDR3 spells CASNYRGTETYEQYF. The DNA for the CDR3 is TGTGCCAGTAACTATAGGGGAACAGAAACCTACGAGCAGTACTTC.

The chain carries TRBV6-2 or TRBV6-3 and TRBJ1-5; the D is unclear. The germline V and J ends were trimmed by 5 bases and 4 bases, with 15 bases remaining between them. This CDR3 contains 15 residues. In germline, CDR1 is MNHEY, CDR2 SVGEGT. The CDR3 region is CASSREGGPNQPQHF. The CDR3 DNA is TGTGCCAGCAGTCGGGAAGGAGGCCCAAATCAGCCCCAGCATTTT.

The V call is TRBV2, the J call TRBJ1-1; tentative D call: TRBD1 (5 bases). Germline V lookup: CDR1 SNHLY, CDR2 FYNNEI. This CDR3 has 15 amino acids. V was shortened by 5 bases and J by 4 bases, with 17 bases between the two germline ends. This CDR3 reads CASSYYQGVGTEAFF. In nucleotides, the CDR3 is TGTGCCAGCAGTTACTATCAAGGGGTTGGCACTGAAGCTTTCTTT.

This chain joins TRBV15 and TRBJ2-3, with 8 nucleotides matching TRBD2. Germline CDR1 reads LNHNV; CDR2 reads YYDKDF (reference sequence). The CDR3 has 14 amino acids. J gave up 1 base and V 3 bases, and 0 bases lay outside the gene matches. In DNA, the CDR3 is TGTGCCACCAGCAGCGGGGGGGGCACAGATACGCAGTATTTT. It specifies CATSSGGGTDTQYF.

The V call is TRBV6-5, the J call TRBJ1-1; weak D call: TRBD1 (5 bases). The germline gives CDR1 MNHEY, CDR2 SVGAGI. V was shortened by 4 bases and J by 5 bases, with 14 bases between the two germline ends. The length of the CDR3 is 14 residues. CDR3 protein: CASSWGGSRTEAFF. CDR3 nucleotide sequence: TGTGCCAGCAGTTGGGGGGGAAGTAGAACTGAAGCTTTCTTT.

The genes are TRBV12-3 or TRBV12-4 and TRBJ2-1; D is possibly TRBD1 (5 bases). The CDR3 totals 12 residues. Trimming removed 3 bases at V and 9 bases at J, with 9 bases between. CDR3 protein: CASSLWGGEQFF. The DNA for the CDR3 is TGTGCCAGCAGTTTGTGGGGCGGTGAGCAGTTCTTC.

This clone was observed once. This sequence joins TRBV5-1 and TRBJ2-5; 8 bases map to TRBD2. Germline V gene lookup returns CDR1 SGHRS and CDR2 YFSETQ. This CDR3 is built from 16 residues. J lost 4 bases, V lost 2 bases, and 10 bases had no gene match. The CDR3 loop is CASSLHGGASSETQYF. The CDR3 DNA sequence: TGCGCCAGCAGCTTACACGGGGGGGCCTCTTCAGAGACCCAGTACTTC.

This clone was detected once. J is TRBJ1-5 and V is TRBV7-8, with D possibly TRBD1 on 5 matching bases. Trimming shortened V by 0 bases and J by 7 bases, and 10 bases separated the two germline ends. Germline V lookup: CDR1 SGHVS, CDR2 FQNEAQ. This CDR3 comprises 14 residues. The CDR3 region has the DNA TGTGCCAGCAGCTTAGCAGGGGTAGGCCAGCCCCAGCATTTT. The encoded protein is CASSLAGVGQPQHF. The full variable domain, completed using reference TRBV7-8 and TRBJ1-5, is GAGVSQSPRYKVAKRGQDVALRCDPISGHVSLFWYQQALGQGPEFLTYFQNEAQLDKSGLPSDRFFAERPEGSVSTLKIQRTQQEDSAVYLCASSLAGVGQPQHFGDGTRLSIL.

DNA of the CDR3: TGTGCCAGCACCCCCTTAGCGGGGGGACTCGGAGATACGCAGTATTTT. It specifies CASTPLAGGLGDTQYF. The chain uses TRBV27 and TRBJ2-3; 10 bases are a match to TRBD2. The CDR3 sequence is 16 residues long. The J segment lost 5 bases and the V segment lost 7 bases, leaving 12 bases of the junction unmatched. Germline V CDR1 and CDR2: MNHEY, SMNVEV (reference sequence).